A selection of T cell receptor beta chains follows, all from one sample in a study of OX40 agonist ivuxolimab in advanced cancers. The assay was immunoSEQ multiplex PCR, and TCRdb's table has in-frame clones only and misses some. The table shows roughly 100,000 clones, with less than 95% occurring only once. The source was CD4+ or CD8+ T cells sorted from blood, collected in a trial of the OX40 agonist ivuxolimab. Every receptor here comes from an adult with an advanced solid tumor such as melanoma, head and neck, liver or kidney cancer. The CDR3 runs from the conserved cysteine through the conserved F or W. The order of the fields is clone size, J gene, D gene, V gene, CDR3 protein, CDR3 DNA. The D gene is left open where the match is weak. Some rows have no size entry. The others give once, few or many, or a class for an expanded clone.

abundance: -; j_gene: TRBJ1-2; d_gene: -; v_gene: TRBV9; CDR3aa: CASSVAGRGVAGYTF; CDR3nt: TGTGCCAGCAGCGTAGCTGGCAGGGGCGTGGCTGGCTACACCTTC
abundance: -; j_gene: TRBJ2-3; d_gene: TRBD2; v_gene: TRBV9; CDR3aa: CASNRGGTDTQYF; CDR3nt: TGTGCCAGCAACCGGGGGGGCACAGATACGCAGTATTTT
abundance: -; j_gene: TRBJ2-1; d_gene: TRBD2; v_gene: TRBV7-9; CDR3aa: CASSRSGAKYNEQFF; CDR3nt: TGTGCCAGCAGCCGTAGCGGGGCGAAATACAATGAGCAGTTCTTC
abundance: -; j_gene: TRBJ1-2; d_gene: -; v_gene: TRBV28; CDR3aa: CASSYNQGLGYTF; CDR3nt: TGTGCCAGCAGTTATAATCAGGGCCTTGGCTACACCTTC
abundance: -; j_gene: TRBJ1-2; d_gene: -; v_gene: TRBV12-5; CDR3aa: CASGPSDNHDGYTF; CDR3nt: TGTGCTAGTGGTCCCTCGGACAATCACGATGGCTACACCTTC
abundance: few; j_gene: TRBJ1-2; d_gene: -; v_gene: TRBV7-9; CDR3aa: CASSLDGGGGYTF; CDR3nt: TGTGCCAGCAGCCTCGACGGAGGAGGCGGCTACACCTTC
abundance: -; j_gene: TRBJ2-7; d_gene: -; v_gene: TRBV6-1; CDR3aa: CASRLHGGYEQYF; CDR3nt: TGTGCCAGCAGGCTACACGGCGGCTACGAGCAGTACTTC
abundance: -; j_gene: TRBJ2-7; d_gene: TRBD1; v_gene: TRBV7-2; CDR3aa: CASSLALQGASYEQYF; CDR3nt: TGTGCCAGCAGCTTAGCCCTCCAGGGGGCGAGTTACGAGCAGTACTTC
abundance: once; j_gene: TRBJ2-3; d_gene: TRBD2; v_gene: TRBV11-3; CDR3aa: CASSSRTSGGADTQYF; CDR3nt: TGTGCCAGCAGCTCCCGGACTAGCGGGGGGGCAGATACGCAGTATTTT
abundance: -; j_gene: TRBJ2-5; d_gene: -; v_gene: TRBV7-2; CDR3aa: CASSLDTGETQYF; CDR3nt: TGTGCCAGCAGCTTAGATACAGGGGAGACCCAGTACTTC
abundance: -; j_gene: TRBJ1-1; d_gene: -; v_gene: TRBV19; CDR3aa: CASSIASNTEAFF; CDR3nt: TGTGCCAGTAGTATTGCTTCAAACACTGAAGCTTTCTTT
abundance: -; j_gene: TRBJ2-7; d_gene: -; v_gene: TRBV7-9; CDR3aa: CASSHRDEQYF; CDR3nt: TGTGCCAGCAGCCATCGGGACGAGCAGTACTTC
abundance: -; j_gene: TRBJ1-5; d_gene: -; v_gene: TRBV5-1; CDR3aa: CASSLEGYSNQPQHF; CDR3nt: TGCGCCAGCAGCTTGGAAGGGTATAGCAATCAGCCCCAGCATTTT
abundance: -; j_gene: TRBJ2-7; d_gene: -; v_gene: TRBV30; CDR3aa: CAWSVRGAYEQYF; CDR3nt: TGTGCCTGGAGTGTACGCGGGGCCTACGAGCAGTACTTC
abundance: few; j_gene: TRBJ1-5; d_gene: -; v_gene: TRBV10-3; CDR3aa: CAISGREEQPQHF; CDR3nt: TGTGCCATCAGTGGACGGGAGGAACAGCCCCAGCATTTT
abundance: -; j_gene: TRBJ1-2; d_gene: TRBD1; v_gene: TRBV9; CDR3aa: CASSVLTGGGYTF; CDR3nt: TGTGCCAGCAGCGTGTTGACAGGGGGTGGCTACACCTTC
abundance: -; j_gene: TRBJ1-2; d_gene: TRBD1; v_gene: TRBV7-9; CDR3aa: CASSAGQGLESGYGYTF; CDR3nt: TGTGCCAGCAGCGCCGGACAGGGGTTGGAGTCGGGCTATGGCTACACCTTC
abundance: -; j_gene: TRBJ2-7; d_gene: TRBD1; v_gene: TRBV19; CDR3aa: CASSRTGEQYF; CDR3nt: TGTGCCAGTAGTCGGACAGGGGAGCAGTACTTC
abundance: -; j_gene: TRBJ2-4; d_gene: -; v_gene: TRBV27; CDR3aa: CASKDLAKNIQYF; CDR3nt: TGTGCCAGCAAGGACTTAGCCAAAAACATTCAGTACTTC